The 7 T cell receptor beta chains below come from one sample, sequenced in a study of neoadjuvant nivolumab and ipilimumab in lung cancer. The method was immunoSEQ multiplex PCR; TCRdb's version includes in-frame clones alone and lacks a portion of them. In the table there are tens of thousands of clones, 90% of which are singletons. The sequences come from peripheral blood, collected after neoadjuvant nivolumab, alone or with ipilimumab, at or shortly before surgery. The receptors originated from an adult with non-small cell lung cancer.

V usage is TRBV18 and J usage is TRBJ2-7, with TRBD1 matching over 8 bases. After removal of 3 bases from V and 3 bases from J, the junction contained 13 bases not matched to a gene. The CDR3 sequence is 17 residues long. Germline CDR1 and CDR2: KGHSH and LQKENI. In nucleotides, the CDR3 is TGTGCCAGCTCACCTTCAGGGGGCTTTCCTCTTGTCTACGAGCAGTACTTC. This translates into CASSPSGGFPLVYEQYF.

The J gene is TRBJ1-2, the V gene TRBV18; possible D gene TRBD1, 5 bases. The CDR3 is made up of 12 amino acids. Germline V gene lookup returns CDR1 KGHSH and CDR2 LQKENI. V dropped 6 bases and J dropped 5 bases, with 10 bases sitting between them. The CDR3 bases are TGTGCCAGCTCCCCGGGGGAATATGGCTACACCTTC. Translated: CASSPGEYGYTF.

The chain is built from TRBV7-9 and TRBJ1-1; possibly TRBD1 for D (6 bases). Germline assignment: CDR1 SEHNR and CDR2 FQNEAQ (reference sequence). This CDR3 is 14 amino acids long. The V end was cut by 0 bases, the J end by 7 bases, with 12 bases between. CDR3 bases: TGTGCCAGCAGCTTAGCGGGGGGGCAGGGTGAAGCTTTCTTT. It is translated as CASSLAGGQGEAFF.

As for this clone: In the same sample, other DNA sequences code for this CDR3. The chain has TRBV5-1 and TRBJ1-6; tentative D call: TRBD1 (6 bases). V was cut by 1 base and J by 7 bases, with 12 bases left in between. This CDR3 contains 15 residues. The germline V gene encodes CDR1 SGHRS and CDR2 YFSETQ. CDR3 DNA: TGCGCCAGCAGCTTGCCGGGGGGCGAAAATTCACCCCTCCACTTT. Its protein product is CASSLPGGENSPLHF. Looking up the rest from reference TRBV5-1 and TRBJ1-6 gives the full variable domain: KAGVTQTPRYLIKTRGQQVTLSCSPISGHRSVSWYQQTPGQGLQFLFEYFSETQRNKGNFPGRFSGRQFSNSRSEMNVSTLELGDSALYLCASSLPGGENSPLHFGNGTRLTVT.

The V gene is TRBV5-5, the J gene TRBJ2-3; D perhaps matches TRBD1 (6 bases). Germline CDR1 SGHKS, CDR2 YYEKEE (reference sequence). V gave up 4 bases and J gave up 1 base, with 19 bases separating them. CDR3 size: 17 residues. The CDR3 region has the DNA TGTGCCAGCAGCCTGGAAGGGGGACAAGCGGGCACAGATACGCAGTATTTT. Translated: CASSLEGGQAGTDTQYF.

This chain uses TRBV5-1 with TRBJ1-3, with D perhaps TRBD1 (5 bases). The CDR3 runs 16 residues. V shed 0 bases and J shed 0 bases, with 10 bases lying between them. Per the germline V gene, CDR1 is SGHRS and CDR2 is YFSETQ. The CDR3 region is CASSLEGAHSGNTIYF. The CDR3 DNA sequence: TGCGCCAGCAGCTTGGAAGGGGCCCACTCTGGAAACACCATATATTTT.

The V call is TRBV6-5, the J call TRBJ2-1; a weak D match, TRBD2 (6 bases). Germline-derived CDR1 and CDR2 are MNHEY and SVGAGI. The germline V and J ends were trimmed by 4 bases and 8 bases, with 12 bases remaining between them. The CDR3 is made up of 13 amino acids. The CDR3 sequence is CASSSFPGDEQFF. In DNA form, the CDR3 reads TGTGCCAGCAGTTCCTTCCCGGGGGATGAGCAGTTCTTC.